What follows are 32 T cell receptor beta chains derived from one specimen sequenced in a study of long-term antiretroviral therapy in people with HIV. Running of the v3.0 immunoSEQ assay took place at survey level. Method: immunoSEQ multiplex PCR; TCRdb's copy keeps in-frame clones and lacks some. The sample shows roughly 20,000 clones, 65% to 80% of them seen only once. The sequencing used unsorted PBMCs, collected 4.1 years after starting antiretroviral therapy. Source of these receptors: a middle-aged woman with HIV.

This clone was detected a few times. This sequence joins TRBV11-3 and TRBJ2-2; D possibly corresponds to TRBD2 (5 bases). CDR3 length: 15 amino acids. Germline CDR1 SGHNT, CDR2 YENEEA. The ends were cut back, 1 base at V and 5 bases at J, with 11 bases in the middle. The CDR3 sequence: CASSLGRGYTGELFF. In DNA, the CDR3 is TGTGCCAGCAGCTTAGGTCGGGGTTATACCGGGGAGCTGTTTTTT. Looking up the rest from reference TRBV11-3 and TRBJ2-2 gives the full variable domain: EAGVVQSPRYKIIEKKQPVAFWCNPISGHNTLYWYLQNLGQGPELLIRYENEEAVDDSQLPKDRFSAERLKGVDSTLKIQPAELGDSAVYLCASSLGRGYTGELFFGEGSRLTVL.

The chain has TRBV5-3 and TRBJ2-7; D unclear. TRBV5-3 is sorted into the ORF group, with uncertain function. The CDR3 is 14 residues long. The ends were cut back, 1 base at V and 3 bases at J, with 11 bases in the middle. This CDR3 is CARSLRRLHYEQYF. The CDR3 DNA sequence: TGTGCCAGAAGCTTGAGGCGCCTCCACTACGAGCAGTACTTC.

The gene calls are TRBV27 and TRBJ2-7, with D possibly being TRBD2 (5 bases). Trimming shortened V by 8 bases and J by 6 bases, and 14 bases separated the two germline ends. The CDR3 has 12 amino acids. Per germline, CDR1 MNHEY and CDR2 SMNVEV (reference sequence). In DNA, the CDR3 is TGTGCCAGCGGCCCTGGGGAGATCGAGCAGTACTTC. This encodes CASGPGEIEQYF.

The chain uses TRBV6-1 and TRBJ1-3; weak D call: TRBD1 (5 bases). Per germline, CDR1 MNHNS and CDR2 SASEGT. V was shortened by 7 bases and J by 0 bases, with 7 bases between the two germline ends. This CDR3 has 13 residues. The CDR3 sequence: CASMTVSGNTIYF. The CDR3 DNA reads as TGTGCCAGCATGACAGTCTCTGGAAACACCATATATTTT.

The chain couples TRBV5-6 to TRBJ2-1; 8 bases are shared with TRBD2. The ends lost 0 bases at V and 8 bases at J; junction bases unmatched: 1. This CDR3 has 13 residues. Germline CDR1 reads SGHDT; CDR2 reads YYEEEE. CDR3 protein: CASSLAAGDEQFF. CDR3 nucleotides: TGTGCCAGCAGCTTGGCAGCGGGGGATGAGCAGTTCTTC.

This clone has a single count. The gene calls are TRBV11-2 and TRBJ2-7, with TRBD2 matching over 9 bases. The V and J ends lost 5 bases and 2 bases, in that order; junction bases with no gene match: 16. From germline, CDR1 is SGHAT and CDR2 FQNNGV. This CDR3 comprises 18 residues. As DNA, the CDR3 is TGTGCCAGCAGCCCTTATGCTGTGGTAGCGGGAGAGCCCTACGAGCAGTACTTC. This gives the protein CASSPYAVVAGEPYEQYF.

This chain connects TRBV11-2 to TRBJ2-7, with unresolved D. V lost 0 bases and J 2 bases, leaving 11 bases between the germline ends. The V gene's germline CDR1 is SGHAT and CDR2 FQNNGV. This CDR3 has 15 residues. CDR3 DNA: TGTGCCAGCAGCTTAGAGGCAGTTAAAACCTACGAGCAGTACTTC. Translating it yields CASSLEAVKTYEQYF. Combining the CDR3 with reference TRBV11-2 and TRBJ2-7 gives the whole variable domain EAGVAQSPRYKIIEKRQSVAFWCNPISGHATLYWYQQILGQGPKLLIQFQNNGVVDDSQLPKDRFSAERLKGVDSTLKIQPAKLEDSAVYLCASSLEAVKTYEQYFGPGTRLTVT.

This chain links TRBV11-3 with TRBJ1-2, with a weak D call TRBD1 (6 bases). There are 15 residues in the CDR3. V was clipped by 2 bases and J by 4 bases, with 14 bases between them. Germline V gene sequence: CDR1 SGHNT, CDR2 YENEEA. The CDR3 DNA reads as TGTGCCAGCAGCTTATCGGGGGCCACGAGCTATGGCTACACCTTC. Translation gives CASSLSGATSYGYTF.

V is TRBV19 and J is TRBJ2-5; 7 nucleotides match TRBD2. This CDR3 contains 13 residues. The V and J ends lost 10 bases and 2 bases, in that order; junction bases with no gene match: 7. Germline-derived CDR1 and CDR2 are LNHDA and SQIVND (reference sequence). CDR3 in DNA: TGTGCCACCCGGTTTAGCGGGCAAGAGACCCAGTACTTC. The encoded protein is CATRFSGQETQYF.

This rearrangement joins TRBV11-2 to TRBJ2-3; TRBD2 matches at 7 bases. Looked up from germline, CDR1 is SGHAT and CDR2 is FQNNGV. The V gene end was trimmed by 4 bases and the J gene end by 1 base; junction bases not matched to a gene: 11. The CDR3 extends over 17 amino acids. CDR3 sequence reads: CASSYGWGGWGTDTQYF. In nucleotides, the CDR3 is TGTGCCAGCAGCTACGGATGGGGGGGGTGGGGCACAGATACGCAGTATTTT. The full variable domain, its missing parts supplied by reference TRBV11-2 and TRBJ2-3, is EAGVAQSPRYKIIEKRQSVAFWCNPISGHATLYWYQQILGQGPKLLIQFQNNGVVDDSQLPKDRFSAERLKGVDSTLKIQPAKLEDSAVYLCASSYGWGGWGTDTQYFGPGTRLTVL.

This chain connects TRBV28 to TRBJ2-7; D not resolved. This CDR3 region has 12 residues. V dropped 7 bases and J dropped 4 bases, with 11 bases sitting between them. Germline CDR1 MDHEN, CDR2 SYDVKM. The CDR3 region is CASTRSSYEQYF. CDR3 nucleotide sequence: TGTGCCAGCACCCGAAGTAGTTACGAGCAGTACTTC.

This sequence joins TRBV11-3 and TRBJ2-2; 9 bases fit TRBD2. The CDR3 sequence is 15 residues long. Unmatched junction bases numbered 1, after V lost 1 base and J lost 4 bases. Germline CDR1 and CDR2: SGHNT and YENEEA. CDR3 region: CASSLARGGTGELFF. Written as DNA, the CDR3 is TGTGCCAGCAGCTTAGCGCGGGGGGGCACCGGGGAGCTGTTTTTT.

There are a few counts of this clone. V gene TRBV7-8 combines with J gene TRBJ2-7; 7 bases are shared with TRBD2. Unmatched junction bases numbered 3, after V lost 5 bases and J lost 5 bases. The CDR3 runs 12 residues. CDR1 is SGHVS, CDR2 FQNEAQ, per germline. The CDR3 coding sequence is TGTGCCAGCAGCCGCCTAGCGGACGAGCAGTACTTC. This encodes CASSRLADEQYF.

This chain links TRBV11-2 with TRBJ2-3; TRBD2 aligns across 15 bases. The junction had 7 bases not matched to a gene; V was cut back by 3 bases and J by 0 bases. CDR1 and CDR2 (germline): SGHAT, FQNNGV. This CDR3 has 19 residues. As DNA, the CDR3 is TGTGCCAGCAGCTTTTCCGGGACTAGCGGGGGGACAAGCACAGATACGCAGTATTTT. Its translation: CASSFSGTSGGTSTDTQYF.

This rearrangement joins TRBV7-9 to TRBJ2-7; D gene uncertain. The CDR3 spans 12 residues. The V gene's germline CDR1 is SEHNR and CDR2 FQNEAQ (reference sequence). V was cut by 3 bases and J by 3 bases, with 6 bases left in between. The CDR3 here is CASSFSDYEQYF. The CDR3, as DNA: TGTGCCAGCAGCTTTTCGGACTACGAGCAGTACTTC. Looking up the rest from reference TRBV7-9 and TRBJ2-7 gives the full variable domain: DTGVSQNPRHKITKRGQNVTFRCDPISEHNRLYWYRQTLGQGPEFLTYFQNEAQLEKSRLLSDRFSAERPKGSFSTLEIQRTEQGDSAMYLCASSFSDYEQYFGPGTRLTVT.

This clone was detected only a few times. The chain has TRBV7-9 and TRBJ1-5, with a possible D match to TRBD1 (6 bases). CDR3 size: 13 residues. V was cut by 1 base and J by 10 bases, with 11 bases left in between. Per germline, CDR1 SEHNR and CDR2 FQNEAQ (reference sequence). The CDR3 here is CASSLGAGEPQHF. CDR3 nucleotides: TGTGCCAGCAGCTTAGGTGCAGGGGAACCCCAGCATTTT.

This chain uses TRBV7-9 with TRBJ2-5, with D perhaps given as TRBD1 or TRBD2 (5 bases each). V was shortened by 2 bases and J by 4 bases, with 14 bases between the two germline ends. This CDR3 region has 15 residues. Germline CDR1 and CDR2: SEHNR and FQNEAQ (reference sequence). The CDR3 region is CASSLYSGTAETQYF. CDR3 sequence (DNA): TGTGCCAGCAGCTTATACTCCGGGACGGCAGAGACCCAGTACTTC.

This rearrangement joins TRBV9 to TRBJ2-3; 10 bases align to TRBD2. Germline assignment: CDR1 SGDLS and CDR2 YYNGEE. CDR3 length: 16 amino acids. V gave up 3 bases and J gave up 3 bases; unmatched junction bases: 7. The CDR3 reads CASSASSGGTTDTQYF. The CDR3 region has the DNA TGTGCCAGCAGCGCCTCTAGCGGGGGTACGACAGATACGCAGTATTTT.

This chain uses TRBV13 with TRBJ1-2; 8 bases are a match to TRBD1. The CDR3 length is 15 residues. Trimming cost V 4 bases and J 5 bases; bases outside gene matches: 9. CDR1 and CDR2 (germline): PRHDT, FYEKMQ (reference sequence). CDR3 coding DNA: TGTGCCAGCAGCTCCGGGACAGGCCGTGGGTATGGCTACACCTTC. As protein: CASSSGTGRGYGYTF. The full variable domain, its missing parts supplied by reference TRBV13 and TRBJ1-2, is AAGVIQSPRHLIKEKRETATLKCYPIPRHDTVYWYQQGPGQDPQFLISFYEKMQSDKGSIPDRFSAQQFSDYHSELNMSSLELGDSALYFCASSSGTGRGYGYTFGSGTRLTVV.

This clone showed up just once. This chain joins TRBV11-2 and TRBJ1-5, with D tentatively TRBD1 (5 bases). The CDR3 loop spans 15 amino acids. Germline V CDR1 and CDR2: SGHAT, FQNNGV. The V end was cut by 0 bases, the J end by 2 bases, with 8 bases between. The CDR3 region has the DNA TGTGCCAGCAGCTTAGAGTGGGACGGCAATCAGCCCCAGCATTTT. It specifies CASSLEWDGNQPQHF.

This sequence joins TRBV6-1 and TRBJ2-3; the D is unclear. Germline lookup yields CDR1 MNHNS and CDR2 SASEGT. This CDR3 is built from 15 residues. With 1 base removed from V and 8 bases from J, the gap between germline ends came to 16 bases. The CDR3 region has the DNA TGTGCCAGCAGTGAAGATCACCGGTCTTCTGGTACGCAGTATTTT. Translation: CASSEDHRSSGTQYF.

V is TRBV5-1 and J is TRBJ2-7; D may correspond to TRBD1 or TRBD2 (5 bases each). CDR3 size: 13 residues. V gave up 0 bases and J gave up 3 bases, with 7 bases separating them. The germline V gene encodes CDR1 SGHRS and CDR2 YFSETQ. The CDR3 DNA is TGCGCCAGCAGCTTGGCGGGGCGCTACGAGCAGTACTTC. This sequence encodes CASSLAGRYEQYF. Filled out from reference TRBV5-1 and TRBJ2-7, the complete variable domain reads KAGVTQTPRYLIKTRGQQVTLSCSPISGHRSVSWYQQTPGQGLQFLFEYFSETQRNKGNFPGRFSGRQFSNSRSEMNVSTLELGDSALYLCASSLAGRYEQYFGPGTRLTVT.

A single count supports this clone. The V and J genes are TRBV9 and TRBJ2-7, with D perhaps TRBD2 (6 bases). This CDR3 has 13 residues. Germline assignment: CDR1 SGDLS and CDR2 YYNGEE. The V gene lost 4 bases and the J gene lost 7 bases, with 15 bases spanning the gap. The CDR3 loop is CASSPHRRGEQYF. The CDR3, as DNA: TGTGCCAGCAGCCCTCATCGACGGGGGGAGCAGTACTTC. The full variable domain, completed using reference TRBV9 and TRBJ2-7, is DSGVTQTPKHLITATGQRVTLRCSPRSGDLSVYWYQQSLDQGLQFLIQYYNGEERAKGNILERFSAQQFPDLHSELNLSSLELGDSALYFCASSPHRRGEQYFGPGTRLTVT.

The gene calls are TRBV13 and TRBJ1-2; D remains unclear. The CDR3 is 12 amino acids. Trimming took 1 base from V and 7 from J, leaving 7 bases between them. Germline V gene sequence: CDR1 PRHDT, CDR2 FYEKMQ (reference sequence). This CDR3 reads CASSLEAGGYTF. In nucleotides, the CDR3 is TGTGCCAGCAGCTTAGAAGCGGGTGGCTACACCTTC.

The rearrangement joins TRBV7-2 to TRBJ2-7; the match to TRBD2 covers 9 bases. This CDR3 is built from 16 residues. The V gene's germline CDR1 is SGHTA and CDR2 FQGNSA. J lost 4 bases, V lost 1 base, and 8 bases had no gene match. CDR3 sequence: CASSLGGAGGPYEQYF. In nucleotides, the CDR3 is TGTGCCAGCAGCTTAGGTGGAGCGGGAGGACCTTACGAGCAGTACTTC.

V gene TRBV10-3 combines with J gene TRBJ1-1; no definite D call. The germline CDR1 and CDR2 sequences are ENHRY and SYGVKD. This CDR3 spans 13 amino acids. V lost 8 bases and J 0 bases, leaving 10 bases between the germline ends. CDR3: CAIQPALNTEAFF. DNA for the CDR3: TGTGCCATCCAACCTGCCCTGAACACTGAAGCTTTCTTT.

The J gene is TRBJ1-1, the V gene TRBV2; 8 nucleotides align to TRBD1. V was pared by 6 bases and J by 6 bases, with 6 bases of the junction left unmatched. Germline CDR1 reads SNHLY; CDR2 reads FYNNEI. The CDR3 has 13 amino acids. The CDR3 region is CASRATGGPEAFF. CDR3 nucleotide sequence: TGTGCCAGCAGAGCTACAGGGGGGCCTGAAGCTTTCTTT.

This rearrangement joins TRBV9 to TRBJ2-7; D is possibly TRBD1 (7 bases). V dropped 7 bases and J dropped 2 bases, with 16 bases sitting between them. From germline, CDR1 is SGDLS and CDR2 YYNGEE. This CDR3 contains 14 residues. The CDR3 reads CASSQGGLPYEQYF. The DNA for the CDR3 is TGTGCCAGCTCCCAGGGGGGACTCCCCTACGAGCAGTACTTC.

The genes are TRBV4-1 and TRBJ2-1, with D perhaps given as TRBD1 or TRBD2 (5 bases each). The CDR3 contains 17 residues. Germline loops: CDR1 MGHRA, CDR2 YSYEKL. Trimming took off 1 base at V and 0 bases at J, with 13 bases between the two ends. CDR3 region: CASSQVGTLSSYNEQFF. The CDR3 bases are TGCGCCAGCAGCCAAGTCGGGACCTTGAGCTCCTACAATGAGCAGTTCTTC.

In this sample, this clone is large. V is TRBV14 and J is TRBJ2-3; D is uncertain. Germline V lookup: CDR1 SGHDN, CDR2 FVKESK. The CDR3 has 14 residues. The V end lost 1 base, the J end lost 4 bases, and 9 bases lay between the germline ends. The CDR3 nucleotides are TGTGCCAGCAGCCAAGCCGAGCCCCCAGATACGCAGTATTTT. Translating gives CASSQAEPPDTQYF.

The chain is built from TRBV9 and TRBJ2-2, with TRBD1 identical over 9 bases. V dropped 2 bases and J dropped 8; count of bases not matched to a gene: 10. Germline loops: CDR1 SGDLS, CDR2 YYNGEE. The CDR3 runs 16 residues. The CDR3 region is CASSVSGTGNSGELFF. CDR3 sequence (DNA): TGTGCCAGCAGCGTTTCCGGGACAGGGAACTCTGGGGAGCTGTTTTTT.

This chain connects TRBV10-3 to TRBJ2-7; D not resolved. CDR1 ENHRY and CDR2 SYGVKD come from the germline V gene. V dropped 4 bases and J dropped 4 bases, with 17 bases sitting between them. The length of the CDR3 is 15 residues. CDR3 in amino acids: CAISGRASTGYEQYF. The CDR3 DNA reads TGTGCCATCAGTGGCCGGGCCTCCACCGGGTACGAGCAGTACTTC.